This T cell receptor beta chain was recovered during a study of shared clonotypes between healthy human individuals. Study-wide findings and caveats: Generation probabilities were higher for clonotypes shared across all four sorted-subset donors than for unshared ones. The low donor count limited represented genetic and exposure-history diversity.

Trimming at V came to 1 base and at J to 3 bases, leaving 0 bases not matched to a gene. Germline assignment: CDR1 SSHAT and CDR2 FNYEAQ (reference sequence). CDR3 length equals 15 residues. Each sorted subset replicate got 200 ng genomic DNA, roughly 27,000 genomes. Repertoires were generated with immunoSEQ multiplex PCR, while TCRdb's copy carries only in-frame clones and drops some. The sample consists of approximately 320,000 clones, approximately 79% of them appearing once. In the case of this clone: Its antigen is currently unknown.

Sequencing was done on a sample of memory CD4+ T cells sorted from blood. As for subset: CD45RA-negative fraction. V gene TRBV7-7 combines with J gene TRBJ2-3, with 11 bases fitting TRBD2. This sequence originates from a man aged 25-40 years in good health. Written as DNA, the CDR3 is TGTGCCAGCAGCTTAGGGACTAGCGGGACAGATACGCAGTATTTT. Translated: CASSLGTSGTDTQYF. The variable domain in full, completed from reference TRBV7-7 and TRBJ2-3, reads GAGVSQSPRYKVTKRGQDVTLRCDPISSHATLYWYQQALGQGPEFLTYFNYEAQPDKSGLPSDRFSAERPEGSISTLTIQRTEQRDSAMYRCASSLGTSGTDTQYFGPGTRLTVL.